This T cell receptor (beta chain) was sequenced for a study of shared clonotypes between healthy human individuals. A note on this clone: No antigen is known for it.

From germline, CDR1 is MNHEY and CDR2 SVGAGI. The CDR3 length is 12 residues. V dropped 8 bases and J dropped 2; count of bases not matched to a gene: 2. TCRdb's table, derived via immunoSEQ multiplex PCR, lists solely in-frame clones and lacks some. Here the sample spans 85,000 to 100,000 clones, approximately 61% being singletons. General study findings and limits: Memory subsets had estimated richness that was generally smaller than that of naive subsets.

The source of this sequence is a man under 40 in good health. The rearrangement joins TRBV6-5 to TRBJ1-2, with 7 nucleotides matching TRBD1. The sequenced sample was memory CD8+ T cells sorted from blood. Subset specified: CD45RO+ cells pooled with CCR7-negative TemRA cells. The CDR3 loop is CASGGQNYGYTF. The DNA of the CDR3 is TGTGCCAGCGGGGGACAGAACTATGGCTACACCTTC.